The 4 T cell receptor beta chains presented below share a single source sample, sequenced in a study of T cell repertoires in cytomegalovirus infection. TCRdb called the reads again in MiXCR, with one record for every CDR3 protein. The sample includes 200,000 to 300,000 distinct CDR3 sequences, approximately 13% of them seen just once. What was sequenced was PBMCs. The receptors originated from a human donor in good health (CMV status not recorded). Some clones in this sample may be carry-over from other donors' samples.

This clonotype has just a few counts. The chain uses TRBV5-1 and TRBJ1-5; no clear D gene. The CDR3 spans 15 residues. From germline, CDR1 is SGHRS and CDR2 YFSETQ. Trimming removed 4 bases from V and 4 bases from J, with 15 bases in between. The CDR3, as DNA: TGCGCCAGCAGCACCGGGCCTAGTGGAAATCAGCCCCAGCATTTT. Residues: CASSTGPSGNQPQHF.

Remarks on this clonotype: This may arise from a read error, as a much more abundant clone is one base away. The chain couples TRBV7-2 to TRBJ2-7; 7 bases align to TRBD2. Germline trimming cut 1 base from V and 9 bases from J; bases unmatched to any gene: 15. The CDR3 is 16 residues long. Looked up from germline, CDR1 is SGHTA and CDR2 is FQGNSA. The CDR3 DNA reads as TGTGCCAGCAGCTTAGTTAGGACTAGTTCTACGCGTGGGCAGTACTTC. Encoded protein: CASSLVRTSSTRGQYF. Supplemented by reference TRBV7-2 and TRBJ2-7, the full variable domain reads GAGVSQSPSNKVTEKGKDVELRCDPISGHTALYWYRQSLGQGLEFLIYFQGNSAPDKSGLPSDRFSAERTGGSVSTLTIQRTQQEDSAVYLCASSLVRTSSTRGQYFGPGTRLTVT.

The chain joins TRBV5-1 to TRBJ2-1; 7 bases line up with TRBD1. V lost 0 bases and J lost 3; bases outside the gene matches: 3. Germline loops: CDR1 SGHRS, CDR2 YFSETQ. There are 15 residues in the CDR3. The CDR3 reads CASSLEDRVYNEQFF. As DNA, the CDR3 is TGCGCCAGCAGCTTGGAAGACAGGGTCTACAATGAGCAGTTCTTC.

This sequence joins TRBV4-2 and TRBJ2-2; the D gene could be TRBD1 or TRBD2 (5 bases each). The CDR3 is made up of 16 amino acids. V gave up 4 bases and J gave up 1 base, with 13 bases separating them. CDR1 and CDR2 from the germline V gene are LGHNA and YNFKEQ. The CDR3 DNA reads TGTGCCAGCAGCCTACCTAGGGACGGGAACACCGGGGAGCTGTTTTTT. Its protein is CASSLPRDGNTGELFF.